A selection of T cell receptor beta chains follows, all from one sample in a study of blood T cells in healthy people across ages. TCRdb processed the 5' RACE reads anew with MiXCR; each CDR3 protein has one entry. The sample holds about 1.8 million distinct CDR3 sequences, about 49% seen once. Sample: blood. The receptor set was obtained from a middle-aged woman in good health. CDR3s include the opening cysteine and the closing phenylalanine or tryptophan. A D gene is named only where the DNA matches it firmly. Clone size is given for some rows only: seen once, a few or many times, or a class if the clone is expanded.

J | size | V | D | CDR3 | DNA
TRBJ2-5 | few | TRBV12-3/TRBV12-4 | TRBD2 | CASSYTTGGGETQYF | TGTGCCAGCAGTTACACTACGGGGGGGGGAGAGACCCAGTACTTC
TRBJ2-5 | few | TRBV13 | NA | CASSSRTGTNYQETQYF | TGTGCCAGCAGCTCCCGGACTGGAACAAATTACCAAGAGACCCAGTACTTC
TRBJ2-1 | NA | TRBV24-1 | TRBD1 | CATRRTGDDEQFF | TGTGCCACCAGGCGGACAGGGGACGATGAGCAGTTCTTC
TRBJ2-1 | many | TRBV12-3/TRBV12-4 | TRBD1 | CASSDRGNNEQFF | TGTGCCAGCAGCGACAGGGGGAACAATGAGCAGTTCTTC
TRBJ2-5 | many | TRBV5-1 | NA | CASSWKETQYF | TGCGCCAGCAGCTGGAAAGAGACCCAGTACTTC
TRBJ2-1 | NA | TRBV20-1 | NA | CSAIDIAGNEQFF | TGCAGTGCTATCGATATCGCGGGGAATGAGCAGTTCTTC
TRBJ2-3 | NA | TRBV7-3 | TRBD1 | CASSSDRAPTDTQYF | TGTGCCAGCAGCAGTGACAGGGCACCAACAGATACGCAGTATTTT
TRBJ2-3 | NA | TRBV9 | NA | CASSVVHTDTQYF | TGTGCCAGCAGCGTAGTCCACACAGATACGCAGTATTTT
TRBJ1-1 | NA | TRBV28 | NA | CASSLYPPDTEAFF | TGTGCCAGCAGTTTATACCCTCCGGACACTGAAGCTTTCTTT
TRBJ2-7 | NA | TRBV24-1 | NA | CATSGRDSQYEQYF | TGTGCCACCAGTGGGAGGGACAGTCAATACGAGCAGTACTTC
TRBJ2-3 | once | TRBV7-9 | TRBD2 | CASSLAVGGADTQYF | TGTGCCAGCAGTCTAGCGGTGGGCGGCGCAGATACGCAGTATTTT
TRBJ2-1 | NA | TRBV7-2 | NA | CASSLAPRSSNNEQFF | TGTGCCAGCAGCTTAGCGCCTAGGAGCTCCAACAATGAGCAGTTCTTC
TRBJ2-1 | NA | TRBV4-1 | NA | CASSQVQGGFNEQFF | TGCGCCAGCAGCCAAGTCCAGGGTGGTTTCAATGAGCAGTTCTTC
TRBJ2-4 | NA | TRBV20-1 | TRBD2 | CSAYSGVAKNIQYF | TGCAGTGCTTACAGCGGGGTAGCCAAAAACATTCAGTACTTC
TRBJ2-5 | NA | TRBV20-1 | TRBD1 | CSARGGTVSNEQYF | TGCAGTGCTAGAGGGGGGACAGTCAGCAATGAGCAGTACTTC
TRBJ2-5 | NA | TRBV24-1 | TRBD1 | CATSDPGTGTETQYF | TGTGCCACCAGTGACCCCGGGACAGGGACGGAGACCCAGTACTTC
TRBJ2-5 | few | TRBV7-9 | NA | CASHRDQGETQYF | TGTGCCAGCCACAGAGACCAAGGAGAGACCCAGTACTTC
TRBJ1-2 | NA | TRBV9 | NA | CASSVALADGYTF | TGTGCCAGCAGCGTAGCTCTGGCAGATGGCTACACCTTC
TRBJ1-2 | NA | TRBV12-3/TRBV12-4 | NA | CASSSFDRNYGYTF | TGTGCCAGCAGCTCCTTCGACAGGAACTATGGCTACACCTTC
TRBJ2-7 | NA | TRBV18 | NA | CASSPTQGFGYEQYF | TGTGCCAGCTCACCAACACAAGGGTTTGGGTACGAGCAGTACTTC
TRBJ2-3 | few | TRBV27 | NA | CASSFNSQTQYF | TGTGCCAGCAGTTTCAACTCCCAAACGCAGTATTTT
TRBJ2-1 | NA | TRBV2 | TRBD1 | CASRVGQGAYNEQFF | TGTGCCAGCAGGGTGGGACAGGGGGCATACAATGAGCAGTTCTTC
TRBJ1-6 | NA | TRBV4-3 | NA | CASSQDLTVSSPLHF | TGCGCCAGCAGCCAAGATTTGACAGTATCTTCACCCCTCCACTTT
TRBJ2-4 | NA | TRBV4-2 | NA | CASSQESGFLGLNIQYF | TGTGCCAGCAGCCAAGAGAGCGGGTTTCTTGGATTGAACATTCAGTACTTC
TRBJ2-5 | NA | TRBV12-3/TRBV12-4 | TRBD1 | CASSSLRDRLQETQYF | TGTGCCAGCAGTTCACTCCGGGACAGGCTCCAAGAGACCCAGTACTTC
TRBJ1-2 | NA | TRBV7-9 | TRBD1 | CASSLRIGQGEYGYTF | TGTGCCAGCAGCCTAAGGATTGGACAGGGGGAATATGGCTACACCTTC
TRBJ2-7 | NA | TRBV6-6 | NA | CASSVGDSYEQYF | TGTGCCAGCAGCGTAGGGGACTCCTACGAGCAGTACTTC
TRBJ2-2 | NA | TRBV14 | NA | CASSQKGQSNTGELFF | TGTGCCAGCAGCCAAAAAGGACAGTCGAACACCGGGGAGCTGTTTTTT
TRBJ2-6 | NA | TRBV6-6 | TRBD1 | CAGGQNSGANVLTF | TGTGCTGGGGGACAGAACTCTGGGGCCAACGTCCTGACTTTC
TRBJ2-1 | NA | TRBV21-1 | NA | CASSLRTSGGASSYNEQFF | TGTGCCAGCAGCTTGCGGACTAGCGGGGGGGCTAGCTCCTACAATGAGCAGTTCTTC
TRBJ2-7 | NA | TRBV29-1 | NA | CSVRDSGQRYEQYF | TGCAGCGTCAGGGACTCGGGACAGAGATACGAGCAGTACTTC
TRBJ2-1 | few | TRBV20-1 | TRBD2 | CILAGGDNEQFF | TGCATACTAGCGGGGGGCGACAATGAGCAGTTCTTC
TRBJ1-2 | NA | TRBV28 | TRBD1 | CASSSRQGLGNYGYTF | TGTGCCAGCAGTTCCCGACAGGGCCTGGGTAACTATGGCTACACCTTC
TRBJ2-7 | few | TRBV20-1 | TRBD2 | CSAREMGRGATYEQYF | TGCAGTGCTAGAGAAATGGGGCGGGGGGCCACCTACGAGCAGTACTTC
TRBJ1-5 | NA | TRBV6-5 | TRBD1 | CASSPQPGQQNQPQHF | TGTGCCAGCAGTCCCCAACCGGGACAGCAAAATCAGCCCCAGCATTTT
TRBJ2-5 | NA | TRBV4-1 | TRBD1 | CASSQEGLLGDRVPETQYF | TGCGCCAGCAGCCAAGAGGGGCTCCTCGGGGACAGGGTTCCAGAGACCCAGTACTTC
TRBJ2-3 | few | TRBV7-2 | TRBD2 | CASSLSGGYSTDTQYF | TGTGCCAGCAGCTTAAGCGGGGGTTATAGCACAGATACGCAGTATTTT
TRBJ2-4 | few | TRBV7-2 | TRBD1 | CASSPGTGGCKQYF | TGTGCCAGCAGCCCCGGGACAGGGGGTTGTAAGCAGTACTTC
TRBJ2-1 | NA | TRBV24-1 | NA | CATSDYGSSYNEQFF | TGTGCCACCAGTGATTACGGGTCCTCCTACAATGAGCAGTTCTTC
TRBJ2-1 | NA | TRBV7-2 | NA | CASSLAVGRSYNEQFF | TGTGCCAGCAGCTTAGCTGTAGGACGCTCCTACAATGAGCAGTTCTTC
TRBJ2-4 | NA | TRBV6-6 | TRBD1 | CASTRDSLNIQYF | TGTGCCAGCACACGGGACAGCTTGAACATTCAGTACTTC
TRBJ2-4 | few | TRBV29-1 | NA | CSPLEDLAKNIQYF | TGCAGCCCCCTAGAAGACTTAGCCAAAAACATTCAGTACTTC
TRBJ2-7 | NA | TRBV4-2 | NA | CASSQDGRGATYEQYF | TGTGCCAGCAGCCAAGATGGTAGGGGGGCTACCTACGAGCAGTACTTC
TRBJ2-7 | NA | TRBV6-1 | TRBD2 | CASSEFGRDYSYEQYF | TGTGCCAGCAGTGAATTCGGTCGGGACTACTCCTACGAGCAGTACTTC
TRBJ1-6 | few | TRBV7-2 | TRBD1 | CASSPDRDNSPLHF | TGTGCCAGCAGCCCGGACAGGGATAATTCACCCCTCCACTTT
TRBJ2-1 | few | TRBV20-1 | TRBD2 | CSASVLAGEPGIDNEQFF | TGCAGTGCCTCCGTACTAGCGGGGGAGCCGGGAATAGACAATGAGCAGTTCTTC
TRBJ2-3 | few | TRBV6-5 | NA | CASSYGAAGGTQYF | TGTGCCAGCAGTTACGGAGCCGCTGGAGGTACGCAGTATTTT
TRBJ2-1 | NA | TRBV7-9 | NA | CASSLSVLYNEQFF | TGTGCCAGCAGCTTGTCCGTGCTCTACAATGAGCAGTTCTTC
TRBJ1-2 | NA | TRBV12-3/TRBV12-4 | NA | CASRQEGTVLGGYTF | TGTGCCAGCCGCCAGGAAGGGACGGTGCTCGGGGGCTACACCTTC
TRBJ1-1 | NA | TRBV15 | TRBD1 | CATSRDLTGGTEAFF | TGTGCCACCAGCAGAGATCTGACAGGGGGCACTGAAGCTTTCTTT
TRBJ1-2 | NA | TRBV29-1 | TRBD1 | CSVEDQGEDYGYTF | TGCAGCGTTGAGGATCAGGGGGAGGACTATGGCTACACCTTC
TRBJ1-4 | NA | TRBV12-3/TRBV12-4 | NA | CASSFLSTNEKLFF | TGTGCCAGCAGTTTCCTGTCAACTAATGAAAAACTGTTTTTT
TRBJ2-7 | NA | TRBV4-1 | NA | CASSQVGQLKRSEQYF | TGCGCCAGCAGCCAGGTCGGGCAGCTAAAACGGTCCGAGCAGTACTTC
TRBJ2-1 | NA | TRBV7-2 | NA | CASSSGHERYSEQFF | TGTGCCAGCAGCTCAGGACACGAGCGGTACAGTGAGCAGTTCTTC
TRBJ1-2 | NA | TRBV7-9 | NA | CASSLVQGEGDRYNYGYTF | TGTGCCAGCAGCTTAGTTCAAGGAGAAGGCGATCGATACAACTATGGCTACACCTTC
TRBJ1-2 | NA | TRBV11-2 | NA | CASSLLTGGANYGYTF | TGTGCCAGCAGCTTGTTAACGGGGGGAGCTAACTATGGCTACACCTTC
TRBJ2-3 | once | TRBV27 | TRBD2 | CASNPLAGTRNTQYF | TGTGCCAGCAACCCCCTAGCGGGGACCCGAAATACGCAGTATTTT
TRBJ2-4 | NA | TRBV28 | NA | CASSLSYF | TGTGCCAGCAGTCTATCGTACTTC
TRBJ2-3 | NA | TRBV5-1 | TRBD1 | CASSQDPTGSSTDTQYF | TGCGCCAGCAGCCAAGACCCGACAGGGTCTAGCACAGATACGCAGTATTTT
TRBJ2-7 | NA | TRBV25-1 | NA | CASGRWDEQYF | TGTGCCAGCGGTAGATGGGACGAGCAGTACTTC